The 20 T cell receptor beta chains in this list originate from one sample, sequenced in a study of T-cell memory formation after mild COVID-19. TCRdb processed the 5' RACE reads anew with MiXCR; each CDR3 protein has one entry. The sample holds fewer than 350,000 distinct CDR3 sequences, approximately 15% seen once. The sample consisted of PBMCs or a T cell subset sorted from them (not recorded which). The receptors originated from a man in his late teens or twenties who had mild COVID-19 (a few samples of this study predate the infection). Cell type and time point are not known.

This clonotype was observed a handful of times. The chain joins TRBV7-6 to TRBJ2-1; D might be TRBD2 (5 bases). Germline values: CDR1 SGHVS, CDR2 FNYEAQ. V shed 1 base and J shed 10 bases, with 20 bases lying between them. The CDR3 totals 16 residues. The CDR3 here is CASSLGSGKPLGEQFF. The CDR3 DNA sequence: TGTGCCAGCAGCTTAGGTTCGGGGAAACCCTTGGGCGAGCAGTTCTTC.

V usage is TRBV7-2 and J usage is TRBJ2-3, with a tentative D call TRBD2 (6 bases). CDR1 is SGHTA and CDR2 is FQGNSA in the germline V gene. This CDR3 is built from 14 residues. Between the trimmed V and J ends, which lost 3 bases and 5 bases, there was a span of 12 bases. The CDR3 region is CASSFGRSGDTQYF. The CDR3 bases are TGTGCCAGCAGCTTCGGGAGATCAGGAGATACGCAGTATTTT.

This clonotype was seen a few times. V gene TRBV7-3 combines with J gene TRBJ1-1; possible D gene TRBD1, 6 bases. This CDR3 spans 14 amino acids. Looked up from germline, CDR1 is SGHTA and CDR2 is FQGTGA. With 2 bases removed from V and 5 bases from J, the gap between germline ends came to 12 bases. CDR3 sequence reads: CASSLGGGWTEAFF. The CDR3 bases are TGTGCCAGCAGCTTAGGAGGGGGTTGGACTGAAGCTTTCTTT.

There are a few counts of this clonotype. This chain connects TRBV5-5 to TRBJ1-4; D is perhaps TRBD1 (5 bases). Per germline, CDR1 SGHKS and CDR2 YYEKEE (reference sequence). This CDR3 has 17 residues. V lost 4 bases, J lost 0 bases, and 16 bases lay in between. The CDR3 DNA is TGTGCCAGCAGCCGGGACCCGAATGGCGCAACTAATGAAAAACTGTTTTTT. This sequence encodes CASSRDPNGATNEKLFF.

The gene calls are TRBV7-9 and TRBJ2-7; D not certain. The CDR3 loop spans 12 amino acids. V gave up 2 bases and J gave up 2 bases, with 4 bases separating them. Germline-derived CDR1 and CDR2 are SEHNR and FQNEAQ (reference sequence). The chain's CDR3 is CASSLQPYEQYF. CDR3 DNA: TGTGCCAGCAGCTTACAGCCCTACGAGCAGTACTTC. The variable domain in full, with the rest retrieved from reference TRBV7-9 and TRBJ2-7, is DTGVSQNPRHKITKRGQNVTFRCDPISEHNRLYWYRQTLGQGPEFLTYFQNEAQLEKSRLLSDRFSAERPKGSFSTLEIQRTEQGDSAMYLCASSLQPYEQYFGPGTRLTVT.

This clonotype has just a few counts. This chain joins TRBV15 and TRBJ2-1; D may correspond to TRBD1 or TRBD2 (6 bases each). The germline CDR1 and CDR2 sequences are LNHNV and YYDKDF (reference sequence). The V end was cut by 3 bases, the J end by 9 bases, with 9 bases between. CDR3 size: 12 residues. CDR3 region: CATSSGGTEQFF. CDR3 DNA sequence: TGTGCCACCAGCAGCGGGGGCACTGAGCAGTTCTTC.

The rearrangement joins TRBV9 to TRBJ1-3; the D gene is possibly TRBD1 (6 bases). V was shortened by 3 bases and J by 1 base, with 11 bases between the two germline ends. This CDR3 has 15 residues. Germline assignment: CDR1 SGDLS and CDR2 YYNGEE. In nucleotides, the CDR3 is TGTGCCAGCAGCGGAGGACAGAGGTCTGGAAACACCATATATTTT. Its protein is CASSGGQRSGNTIYF.

The V gene is TRBV7-9, the J gene TRBJ1-6, with D tentatively TRBD1 (5 bases). This CDR3 has 14 amino acids. Germline-derived CDR1 and CDR2 are SEHNR and FQNEAQ (reference sequence). Trimming removed 5 bases at V and 9 bases at J, with 14 bases between. The CDR3 sequence is CASSLEGTGSPLHF. DNA for the CDR3: TGTGCCAGCAGCCTTGAGGGGACTGGTTCACCCCTCCACTTT.

This sequence joins TRBV11-2 and TRBJ2-1; 8 nucleotides align to TRBD2. CDR3 length: 18 residues. Losses at the gene ends were 1 base for V and 1 base for J; bases not matched to a gene: 9. Per germline, CDR1 SGHAT and CDR2 FQNNGV. CDR3 amino acids: CASSLVFQLAVSYNEQFF. In DNA form, the CDR3 reads TGTGCCAGCAGCTTAGTGTTCCAACTAGCGGTTTCCTACAATGAGCAGTTCTTC.

This clonotype was detected only a few times. V and J are TRBV6-6 and TRBJ2-7, with 7 bases fitting TRBD1. The V gene end was trimmed by 6 bases and the J gene end by 1 base; junction bases not matched to a gene: 6. Germline CDR1 MNHNY, CDR2 SVGAGI (reference sequence). CDR3 size: 14 residues. The CDR3 nucleotides are TGTGCCAGCAGGATAACGACAGGGTCCTACGAGCAGTACGTC. It specifies CASRITTGSYEQYV.

At least ten counts were recorded for this clonotype. J is TRBJ2-7 and V is TRBV11-1, with 9 positions matching TRBD1. J lost 3 bases, V lost 6 bases, and 9 bases had no gene match. In germline, CDR1 is SGHAT, CDR2 FQDESV (reference sequence). This CDR3 has 15 amino acids. CDR3 region: CASRRSDRGLYEQYF. CDR3 sequence (DNA): TGTGCCAGCAGGCGGTCGGACAGGGGCCTCTACGAGCAGTACTTC.

This clonotype came up a few times. The chain is built from TRBV4-3 and TRBJ2-5; the match to TRBD1 covers 7 bases. CDR3 length equals 16 residues. The junction had 8 bases not matched to a gene; V was cut back by 3 bases and J by 1 base. Germline CDR1 and CDR2: LGHNA and YSLEER. The CDR3 protein is CASSQNSGTVQETQYF. CDR3 coding DNA: TGCGCCAGCAGCCAGAATTCCGGGACAGTCCAAGAGACCCAGTACTTC.

The V call is TRBV6-5, the J call TRBJ1-1, with a tentative D call TRBD1 (6 bases). Germline CDR1 reads MNHEY; CDR2 reads SVGAGI. This CDR3 comprises 17 residues. Trimming stripped 0 bases from V and 5 bases from J, with 19 bases between. The CDR3 DNA follows: TGTGCCAGCAGTTACTCGTTTAGTGGTGGGACAATGACTGAAGCTTTCTTT. Encoded protein: CASSYSFSGGTMTEAFF.

The sample holds many counts of this clonotype. This sequence joins TRBV30 and TRBJ2-7, with a possible D match to TRBD1 (5 bases). CDR3 length: 15 residues. Germline V gene lookup returns CDR1 GTSNPN and CDR2 SVGIG (reference sequence). Trimming removed 5 bases at V and 5 bases at J, with 22 bases between. In nucleotides, the CDR3 is TGTGCCTGGGACCTACCCCGGCAGGGAATCAACGAGCAGTACTTC. This gives the protein CAWDLPRQGINEQYF.

This clonotype was observed at least ten times. The gene calls are TRBV14 and TRBJ2-1; D uncertain. From germline, CDR1 is SGHDN and CDR2 FVKESK. CDR3 length: 12 residues. V was pared by 1 base and J by 8 bases, with 6 bases between. Here the CDR3 DNA reads TGTGCCAGCAGCCAAGTGGTGGATGAGCAGTTCTTC. Translated, it gives CASSQVVDEQFF.

The V gene is TRBV25-1, the J gene TRBJ1-1; no firm D call. V was cut by 4 bases and J by 7 bases, with 4 bases left in between. Per germline, CDR1 MGHDK and CDR2 SYGVNS. There are 10 residues in the CDR3. The CDR3 DNA reads as TGTGCCAGCAGTGGGGTTGAAGCTTTCTTT. Protein sequence: CASSGVEAFF.

This chain connects TRBV12-3 or TRBV12-4 to TRBJ1-4, with 8 bases matching TRBD1. The CDR3 contains 15 residues. The V segment lost 5 bases and the J segment 7 bases; nucleotides outside the gene matches: 9. CDR3 coding DNA: TGTGCCAGCAGTCCCCCGACAGGGGCAGGTGAAAAACTGTTTTTT. Protein sequence: CASSPPTGAGEKLFF.

This clonotype has only a few counts. V is TRBV9 and J is TRBJ2-3; 7 positions agree with TRBD2. Germline loops: CDR1 SGDLS, CDR2 YYNGEE. V shed 3 bases, J shed 2 bases, and the junction held 9 bases outside the gene matches. The CDR3 is 16 amino acids. CDR3 protein: CASSGGLTQITDTQYF. CDR3 DNA: TGTGCCAGCAGCGGGGGACTAACCCAAATCACAGATACGCAGTATTTT.

This chain links TRBV4-3 with TRBJ1-6, with 8 bases fitting TRBD1. With 3 bases clipped from V and 4 bases from J, the junction kept 8 bases outside the gene matches. The germline V gene has CDR1 LGHNA and CDR2 YSLEER. CDR3 length: 17 residues. CDR3 DNA: TGCGCCAGCAGCCAGACAGGGGATTTGGGATATAATTCACCCCTCCACTTT. The encoded protein is CASSQTGDLGYNSPLHF.

There are many counts of this clonotype. This sequence joins TRBV18 and TRBJ2-1; 9 positions agree with TRBD1. From germline, CDR1 is KGHSH and CDR2 LQKENI. The V and J ends lost 3 bases and 5 bases, in that order; junction bases with no gene match: 8. The CDR3 runs 16 residues. CDR3 sequence reads: CASSPSGDRDHNEQFF. The CDR3 nucleotides are TGTGCCAGCTCACCGTCGGGGGACAGGGACCACAATGAGCAGTTCTTC.